This paragraph reports one T cell receptor (beta chain). Germline V gives CDR1 MDHEN, CDR2 SYDVKM. This CDR3 spans 12 amino acids. The V gene lost 8 bases and the J gene lost 1 base, with 6 bases spanning the gap. This specimen comes from a study of OX40 agonist ivuxolimab in advanced cancers. Measured with immunoSEQ multiplex PCR; TCRdb has only the in-frame clones, and not every one. The sample carries tens of thousands of clones, around four fifths recorded once. The chain couples TRBV28 to TRBJ2-1; D not resolved. The clonotype originates from an adult with an advanced solid tumor such as melanoma, head and neck, liver or kidney cancer. Sample: CD4+ or CD8+ T cells sorted from blood, taken in a trial of the OX40 agonist ivuxolimab. The CDR3 region has the DNA TGTGCCAGCCTCGGGTCCTACAATGAGCAGTTCTTC. Its translation is CASLGSYNEQFF. Complete variable domain (other parts from reference TRBV28 and TRBJ2-1): DVKVTQSSRYLVKRTGEKVFLECVQDMDHENMFWYRQDPGLGLRLIYFSYDVKMKEKGDIPEGYSVSREKKERFSLILESASTNQTSMYLCASLGSYNEQFFGPGTRLTVL.